This TCR beta chain was captured in a study of CD8+CD57+ T cells in acquired aplastic anemia. Across the study: Sorting CD4+ and CD8+ cells gave DNA averaging approximately 3 ug. Findings and limits, study-wide: Controls and patients did not differ significantly in CD8+ Simpson's diversity.

Genomic DNA constituted the template upon which TCR beta VDJ and CDR3 profiling was performed. MiXCR, run by TCRdb on the reads, gives a single entry per CDR3 protein. The table lists roughly 250,000 distinct CDR3 sequences, about 80% of them singletons. The CDR3 has 14 residues. Germline V gene lookup returns CDR1 SGHVT and CDR2 SQSDAQ. CD8+CD57+ cell expansion, shown by flow cytometry, had occurred in the patients selected for sequencing. Patients uniformly had severe acquired aplastic anemia. On this clonotype: Its antigen is undetermined. The junction and the germline gene differ at one end; a read error may be behind it.

V usage is TRBV7-4 and J usage is TRBJ2-5; D is perhaps TRBD1 or TRBD2 (6 bases each). This receptor was identified in a human donor with aplastic anemia. Sequenced sample: sorted CD4+, CD8+, or CD8+CD57+ T cells (not recorded which) from PBMCs. CDR3: CANRVAASSNTPGF. For the CDR3, the DNA is TGTGCCAACAGGGTAGCGGCTTCGAGCAATACGCCGGGCTTC.